A selection of T cell receptor beta chains follows, all from one sample in a study of T cells in Graves' hyperthyroidism and ophthalmopathy. TCRdb redid the calling of the multiplex PCR reads with MiXCR, one entry per CDR3 protein. Of a few hundred thousand distinct CDR3 sequences detected, around a sixth appear once; the ten largest clones hold roughly 25%. Sequencing was done on a sample of blood. The receptors stem from a woman aged 18-30 years with Graves' hyperthyroidism that later progressed to Graves' ophthalmopathy. CDR3s include the opening cysteine and the closing phenylalanine or tryptophan. D genes are given only for firm matches. A clone size is listed for some rows: how often the clone was seen (once, few, many), or a class if it is expanded.

abundance: many; j_gene: TRBJ1-6; d_gene: NA; v_gene: TRBV27; CDR3nt: TGTGCCAGCAGTTTCCGCCGGGACGGCTATCCGAATTCACCCCTCCACTTT; CDR3aa: CASSFRRDGYPNSPLHF
abundance: few; j_gene: TRBJ1-1; d_gene: NA; v_gene: TRBV27; CDR3nt: TGTGCCAGCAGTTTATTCTTCGGGCTGCCGGGGACTGAAGCTTTCTTT; CDR3aa: CASSLFFGLPGTEAFF
abundance: many; j_gene: TRBJ1-1; d_gene: TRBD1; v_gene: TRBV20-1; CDR3nt: TGCAGTCCCAGGGGACAGGGAGGTTGGGGTACTGAAGCTTTCTTT; CDR3aa: CSPRGQGGWGTEAFF
abundance: many; j_gene: TRBJ2-7; d_gene: TRBD1; v_gene: TRBV7-8; CDR3nt: TGTGCCAGCAGCTTAATGTGGGACAGGGGCGACGACGAGCAGTACTTC; CDR3aa: CASSLMWDRGDDEQYF
abundance: few; j_gene: TRBJ2-2; d_gene: NA; v_gene: TRBV6-1; CDR3nt: TGTGCCAGCTCCCTTGGTGACACCGGGGAGCTGTTTTTT; CDR3aa: CASSLGDTGELFF
abundance: NA; j_gene: TRBJ2-5; d_gene: TRBD1; v_gene: TRBV30; CDR3nt: TGTGCCTGGAGTCCCGGGACAGGGGGGCAAGAGACCCAGTACTTC; CDR3aa: CAWSPGTGGQETQYF
abundance: NA; j_gene: TRBJ2-5; d_gene: NA; v_gene: TRBV28; CDR3nt: TGTGCCAGCAGTTTCTCCTGGGCAGCCCCGCAAGAGACCCAGTACTTC; CDR3aa: CASSFSWAAPQETQYF
abundance: few; j_gene: TRBJ2-1; d_gene: NA; v_gene: TRBV27; CDR3nt: TGTGCCAGCAGTCCTCCGGGGGTGACTAGTTTGTACGATGAGCAGTTCTTC; CDR3aa: CASSPPGVTSLYDEQFF
abundance: NA; j_gene: TRBJ1-3; d_gene: NA; v_gene: TRBV6-1; CDR3nt: TGTGCCAGCGGCAGGGGAGGTGGAAACACCATATATTTT; CDR3aa: CASGRGGGNTIYF
abundance: NA; j_gene: TRBJ2-3; d_gene: TRBD2; v_gene: TRBV11-2; CDR3nt: TGTGCCAGCAGCGGACTAGCGGCCACAGATACGCAGTATTTT; CDR3aa: CASSGLAATDTQYF
abundance: few; j_gene: TRBJ2-5; d_gene: TRBD2; v_gene: TRBV6-5; CDR3nt: TGTGCCAGCAGTTACTCAACTGGACTAGCGGCATATCAAGAGACCCAGTACTTC; CDR3aa: CASSYSTGLAAYQETQYF
abundance: NA; j_gene: TRBJ2-5; d_gene: TRBD1; v_gene: TRBV5-4; CDR3nt: TGTGCCAGCAGCTTGGACAGGGGCCAGACCCAGTACTTC; CDR3aa: CASSLDRGQTQYF
abundance: many; j_gene: TRBJ2-5; d_gene: NA; v_gene: TRBV28; CDR3nt: TGTGCCAGCCTCCGGCAGGGCCCACAAATTCAAGAGACCCAGTACTTC; CDR3aa: CASLRQGPQIQETQYF
abundance: NA; j_gene: TRBJ2-7; d_gene: TRBD2; v_gene: TRBV6-5; CDR3nt: TGTGCCAGCAGATTACTAGCGGGAGGGCCGGGAGAGCAGTACTTC; CDR3aa: CASRLLAGGPGEQYF
abundance: many; j_gene: TRBJ1-5; d_gene: NA; v_gene: TRBV7-8; CDR3nt: TGTGCCAGCAGCCAACAACCCGAGGGCAATCAGCCCCAGCATTTT; CDR3aa: CASSQQPEGNQPQHF
abundance: few; j_gene: TRBJ2-2; d_gene: TRBD2; v_gene: TRBV19; CDR3nt: TGTGCCAGTAGCGGACTAGCGGGAACCGGGGAGCTGTTTTTT; CDR3aa: CASSGLAGTGELFF
abundance: few; j_gene: TRBJ2-1; d_gene: TRBD2; v_gene: TRBV7-8; CDR3nt: TGTGCCAGCAGCTTAGCGACGGGACTAGCGGGTGAGCAGTTCTTC; CDR3aa: CASSLATGLAGEQFF
abundance: NA; j_gene: TRBJ2-5; d_gene: NA; v_gene: TRBV7-2; CDR3nt: TGTGCCAGTAGTAAAGCGGTCCAAGAGACCCAGTACTTC; CDR3aa: CASSKAVQETQYF
abundance: many; j_gene: TRBJ2-5; d_gene: TRBD1; v_gene: TRBV28; CDR3nt: TGTGCCAGCAGTTCCCTTACAGGGGGCCGGGAGACCCAGTACTTC; CDR3aa: CASSSLTGGRETQYF
abundance: many; j_gene: TRBJ2-5; d_gene: NA; v_gene: TRBV30; CDR3nt: TGTGCCTGGAGTGTATCAGCCACCCAGTACTTC; CDR3aa: CAWSVSATQYF
abundance: many; j_gene: TRBJ2-6; d_gene: NA; v_gene: TRBV2; CDR3nt: TGTGCCAGCAGTGATTCTCCAGCGGCCCTTCGGAGGGGGGCCAACGTCCTGACTTTC; CDR3aa: CASSDSPAALRRGANVLTF
abundance: few; j_gene: TRBJ2-7; d_gene: NA; v_gene: TRBV15; CDR3nt: TGTGCCACCAGCAGAGAGCGAACATGGGAGCAGTACTTC; CDR3aa: CATSRERTWEQYF
abundance: NA; j_gene: TRBJ2-7; d_gene: TRBD2; v_gene: TRBV15; CDR3nt: TGTGCCACCCAAGGGACTAGCGGTTCCTACGAGCAGTACTTC; CDR3aa: CATQGTSGSYEQYF
abundance: many; j_gene: TRBJ2-6; d_gene: NA; v_gene: TRBV28; CDR3nt: TGTGCCAGCAGCGGCGGCGGTTGGTCATCCATCTCTGGGGCCAACGTCCTGACTTTC; CDR3aa: CASSGGGWSSISGANVLTF
abundance: NA; j_gene: TRBJ2-1; d_gene: NA; v_gene: TRBV3-1; CDR3nt: TGTGCCAGCAGCCGACTGCAGTGGGAGCAGTTCTTC; CDR3aa: CASSRLQWEQFF
abundance: NA; j_gene: TRBJ2-1; d_gene: NA; v_gene: TRBV19; CDR3nt: TGTGCCAGTAGTATAGTGGGAACCTACAATGAGCAGTTCTTC; CDR3aa: CASSIVGTYNEQFF
abundance: few; j_gene: TRBJ1-2; d_gene: NA; v_gene: TRBV6-1; CDR3nt: TGTGCCAGCAGTGAAGGGGGCACAGGGCTCTATGGCTACACCTTC; CDR3aa: CASSEGGTGLYGYTF
abundance: many; j_gene: TRBJ2-1; d_gene: NA; v_gene: TRBV11-3; CDR3nt: TGTGCCAGCAGCTTGGCAGGGTCGGTCTACAATGAGCAGTTCTTC; CDR3aa: CASSLAGSVYNEQFF
abundance: NA; j_gene: TRBJ2-3; d_gene: NA; v_gene: TRBV20-1; CDR3nt: TGCAGTGCTAGAGAGCGGTCGGGGGGCGTATCAGATACGCAGTATTTT; CDR3aa: CSARERSGGVSDTQYF
abundance: few; j_gene: TRBJ2-5; d_gene: NA; v_gene: TRBV12-3/TRBV12-4; CDR3nt: TGTGCCAGCAGTCCAGTTTCTGGGACAAACCAAGAGACCCAGTACTTC; CDR3aa: CASSPVSGTNQETQYF
abundance: many; j_gene: TRBJ2-7; d_gene: TRBD2; v_gene: TRBV9; CDR3nt: TGTGCCAGCAGCGTAGATGGGACTAGCGGCTACGAGCAGTACTTC; CDR3aa: CASSVDGTSGYEQYF
abundance: many; j_gene: TRBJ2-7; d_gene: NA; v_gene: TRBV27; CDR3nt: TGTGCCAGCAACTCGGGTGCCGAGCAGTACTTC; CDR3aa: CASNSGAEQYF
abundance: many; j_gene: TRBJ2-7; d_gene: TRBD1; v_gene: TRBV27; CDR3nt: TGTGCCAGCAGCTTTGGACAGGGCGAGCAGTACTTC; CDR3aa: CASSFGQGEQYF
abundance: many; j_gene: TRBJ1-5; d_gene: TRBD1; v_gene: TRBV2; CDR3nt: TGTGCCAGCCGCCGATCTACAGGGGTTCAGCCCCAGCATTTT; CDR3aa: CASRRSTGVQPQHF
abundance: many; j_gene: TRBJ1-1; d_gene: NA; v_gene: TRBV9; CDR3nt: TGTGCCAGCAGCGTAGACGGGAACACTGAAGCTTTCTTT; CDR3aa: CASSVDGNTEAFF
abundance: few; j_gene: TRBJ2-3; d_gene: NA; v_gene: TRBV5-1; CDR3nt: TGCGCCAGCAGCTTATGGGACCAGGCCCGGGATACGCAGTATTTT; CDR3aa: CASSLWDQARDTQYF
abundance: NA; j_gene: TRBJ2-1; d_gene: NA; v_gene: TRBV9; CDR3nt: TGTGCCAGCAGCGTAAGAATTGAGGGCGGGACCGGGTCCTACAATGAGCAGTTCTTC; CDR3aa: CASSVRIEGGTGSYNEQFF
abundance: few; j_gene: TRBJ2-3; d_gene: NA; v_gene: TRBV25-1; CDR3nt: TGTGCCAGCAGTGAACGGGATAGCACAGATACGCAGTATTTT; CDR3aa: CASSERDSTDTQYF
abundance: many; j_gene: TRBJ2-3; d_gene: TRBD2; v_gene: TRBV5-1; CDR3nt: TGCGCCAGCAGCTTGGAGCGGGAGGGCGCAGATACGCAGTATTTT; CDR3aa: CASSLEREGADTQYF
abundance: many; j_gene: TRBJ1-3; d_gene: NA; v_gene: TRBV3-1; CDR3nt: TGTGCCAGCAGCGAGAGTACTGGAAACACCATATATTTT; CDR3aa: CASSESTGNTIYF
abundance: few; j_gene: TRBJ2-7; d_gene: NA; v_gene: TRBV6-2/TRBV6-3; CDR3nt: TGTGCCAGCAGATTAGACGAGCAGTACTTC; CDR3aa: CASRLDEQYF
abundance: NA; j_gene: TRBJ2-7; d_gene: NA; v_gene: TRBV27; CDR3nt: TGTGTCAGCAGGGGTTGGACTGCGAGCTCCTACGAGCAGTACTTC; CDR3aa: CVSRGWTASSYEQYF
abundance: few; j_gene: TRBJ2-5; d_gene: NA; v_gene: TRBV30; CDR3nt: TGTGCCTGGAGTGTACGGCTCGGAGAGACCCAGTACTTC; CDR3aa: CAWSVRLGETQYF
abundance: many; j_gene: TRBJ2-7; d_gene: NA; v_gene: TRBV30; CDR3nt: TGTGCCTGGAGTAGGGCAGGGACCGGCGAGCAGTACTTC; CDR3aa: CAWSRAGTGEQYF
abundance: NA; j_gene: TRBJ2-3; d_gene: NA; v_gene: TRBV3-1; CDR3nt: TGTGCCAGCAGCCAAGGCATCACAGATACGCAGTATTTT; CDR3aa: CASSQGITDTQYF
abundance: many; j_gene: TRBJ1-1; d_gene: NA; v_gene: TRBV11-2; CDR3nt: TGTGCCAGCAGCTTAGTTAAGGTAGCCAATGAAGCTTTCTTT; CDR3aa: CASSLVKVANEAFF
abundance: NA; j_gene: TRBJ2-7; d_gene: TRBD1; v_gene: TRBV19; CDR3nt: TGTGCCAGTAGTACCGGACAGGGGGTCGGAGGGGCCTACGAGCAGTACTTC; CDR3aa: CASSTGQGVGGAYEQYF
abundance: NA; j_gene: TRBJ1-2; d_gene: NA; v_gene: TRBV5-1; CDR3nt: TGCGCCAGCAGCTTGGACGGGGATGGCTACACCTTC; CDR3aa: CASSLDGDGYTF
abundance: many; j_gene: TRBJ2-5; d_gene: TRBD2; v_gene: TRBV7-8; CDR3nt: TGTGCCAGCAGCGGGCGCGGGAGAGGGGAGACCCAGTACTTC; CDR3aa: CASSGRGRGETQYF
abundance: NA; j_gene: TRBJ2-7; d_gene: NA; v_gene: TRBV7-3; CDR3nt: TGTGCCAGCAGCTTAAATAGCGGCCCCTCCTACGAGCAGTACTTC; CDR3aa: CASSLNSGPSYEQYF
abundance: NA; j_gene: TRBJ2-7; d_gene: NA; v_gene: TRBV13; CDR3nt: TGCGCCAGCAGCCTCGCCACAGGAAAGCAGTACTTC; CDR3aa: CASSLATGKQYF
abundance: many; j_gene: TRBJ2-7; d_gene: NA; v_gene: TRBV7-7; CDR3nt: TGTGCTAGCAGCCCTAACGCAGGGGTCAACTACGAGCAGTACTTC; CDR3aa: CASSPNAGVNYEQYF
abundance: many; j_gene: TRBJ2-5; d_gene: TRBD1; v_gene: TRBV20-1; CDR3nt: TGCAGTGCTAGAGATAGTAGATCGGGACAGGGTGGCCGGGAGACCCAGTACTTC; CDR3aa: CSARDSRSGQGGRETQYF
abundance: many; j_gene: TRBJ2-3; d_gene: NA; v_gene: TRBV3-1; CDR3nt: TGTGCCAGCAGCCACAGGACGATCGGCGATACGCAGTATTTT; CDR3aa: CASSHRTIGDTQYF
abundance: many; j_gene: TRBJ2-3; d_gene: NA; v_gene: TRBV30; CDR3nt: TGTGCCTGGATGGATAGCACAGATACGCAGTATTTT; CDR3aa: CAWMDSTDTQYF
abundance: many; j_gene: TRBJ2-5; d_gene: TRBD2; v_gene: TRBV7-2; CDR3nt: TGTGCCAGCAGCTCTCAAGCGGGAGTAGGGGAGACCCAGTACTTC; CDR3aa: CASSSQAGVGETQYF
abundance: many; j_gene: TRBJ2-1; d_gene: TRBD2; v_gene: TRBV5-1; CDR3nt: TGCGCCAGCAGCTCGCCTAGCGGCAATGAGCAGTTCTTC; CDR3aa: CASSSPSGNEQFF
abundance: many; j_gene: TRBJ2-7; d_gene: NA; v_gene: TRBV5-1; CDR3nt: TGCGCCAGCAGCTTATCAACCACCGGAACCTACGAGCAGTACTTC; CDR3aa: CASSLSTTGTYEQYF
abundance: NA; j_gene: TRBJ2-7; d_gene: NA; v_gene: TRBV2; CDR3nt: TGTGCCAGCGGAGACGGGGCCCCGGGCGAGCAGTACTTC; CDR3aa: CASGDGAPGEQYF
abundance: many; j_gene: TRBJ1-2; d_gene: TRBD1; v_gene: TRBV29-1; CDR3nt: TGCAGCGTTGAAAACCGGACAGGGGTTAACTATGGCTACACCTTC; CDR3aa: CSVENRTGVNYGYTF